The rows below give T cell receptor beta chains drawn from one sample of a study of CD8 T cells in ankylosing spondylitis. One entry per CDR3 protein, called by TCRdb with MiXCR from the 5' RACE reads. The repertoire holds some 350,000 distinct CDR3 sequences, 14% to 15% seen once, with around 1% in the top ten. Input material: blood, either unsorted or a sorted T cell fraction (not recorded which). These receptors were obtained from a male donor with ankylosing spondylitis or in good health (not recorded which). Both conserved end residues are part of each CDR3. Each record gives: V gene, J gene, clone size, D gene, CDR3 DNA, CDR3 protein. D genes are given only for firm matches. Clone size is not always given. Where it is, it says once, few, many or a class for expanded clones.

v_gene: TRBV2
j_gene: TRBJ2-3
abundance: few
d_gene: TRBD1
CDR3nt: TGTGCCAGCAACGGACAGGGGGACACAGATACGCAGTATTTT
CDR3aa: CASNGQGDTDTQYF

v_gene: TRBV7-2
j_gene: TRBJ2-5
abundance: few
d_gene: NA
CDR3nt: TGTGCCAGCAGCTCCGGACAGACGGGATGGGAGACCCAGTACTTC
CDR3aa: CASSSGQTGWETQYF

v_gene: TRBV5-1
j_gene: TRBJ2-3
abundance: NA
d_gene: NA
CDR3nt: TGCGCCAGCAGCTTGACTAGCCCTTCCACAGATACGCAGTATTTT
CDR3aa: CASSLTSPSTDTQYF

v_gene: TRBV3-1
j_gene: TRBJ1-2
abundance: many
d_gene: TRBD1
CDR3nt: TGTGCCAGTGGACAGGGGAACTATGGCTACACCTTC
CDR3aa: CASGQGNYGYTF

v_gene: TRBV20-1
j_gene: TRBJ2-1
abundance: few
d_gene: NA
CDR3nt: TGCAGTGCTAGAGATCAAGGGTTAAGCCGCTACAATGAGCAGTTCTTC
CDR3aa: CSARDQGLSRYNEQFF

v_gene: TRBV4-1
j_gene: TRBJ2-5
abundance: NA
d_gene: TRBD2
CDR3nt: TGCGCCAGCAGCCACGGGACTAGCGGGAGTCTTGGGGCCTTCCAAGAGACCCAGTACTTC
CDR3aa: CASSHGTSGSLGAFQETQYF

v_gene: TRBV24-1
j_gene: TRBJ2-1
abundance: few
d_gene: NA
CDR3nt: TGTGCCACCAGTGATTTGTACAATGAGCAGTTCTTC
CDR3aa: CATSDLYNEQFF

v_gene: TRBV6-4
j_gene: TRBJ2-7
abundance: NA
d_gene: NA
CDR3nt: TGTGCCAGCAGTAACAGGGTTCTATACGAGCAGTACTTC
CDR3aa: CASSNRVLYEQYF

v_gene: TRBV3-1
j_gene: TRBJ2-3
abundance: NA
d_gene: NA
CDR3nt: TGTGCCAGCAGCCAAGATTGGGCTCAGGGAGATACGCAGTATTTT
CDR3aa: CASSQDWAQGDTQYF

v_gene: TRBV6-1
j_gene: TRBJ2-1
abundance: NA
d_gene: NA
CDR3nt: TGTGCCAGCCGGGGACTCAACATTTACAATGAGCAGTTCTTC
CDR3aa: CASRGLNIYNEQFF

v_gene: TRBV20-1
j_gene: TRBJ2-1
abundance: few
d_gene: NA
CDR3nt: TGCAGTGCTAGTGAATCGGGACTCCTCTACAATGAGCAGTTCTTC
CDR3aa: CSASESGLLYNEQFF

v_gene: TRBV10-3
j_gene: TRBJ1-1
abundance: few
d_gene: NA
CDR3nt: TGTGCCATCAGTGATGGGACCCGGAACACTGAAGCTTTCTTT
CDR3aa: CAISDGTRNTEAFF

v_gene: TRBV11-2
j_gene: TRBJ1-4
abundance: NA
d_gene: NA
CDR3nt: TGTGCCAGCAGCTTAGATACCGGGGGCGGTGAAAAACTGTTTTTT
CDR3aa: CASSLDTGGGEKLFF

v_gene: TRBV12-3/TRBV12-4
j_gene: TRBJ1-1
abundance: many
d_gene: NA
CDR3nt: TGTGCCAGCACTACGGGAGTCCCGAGCACTGAAGCTTTCTTT
CDR3aa: CASTTGVPSTEAFF

v_gene: TRBV7-2
j_gene: TRBJ2-4
abundance: NA
d_gene: TRBD2
CDR3nt: TGTGCCAGCAGCTTATCGGAGCGGGAGGTCGGCAAAAACATTCAGTACTTC
CDR3aa: CASSLSEREVGKNIQYF

v_gene: TRBV12-3/TRBV12-4
j_gene: TRBJ1-6
abundance: few
d_gene: NA
CDR3nt: TGTGCCAGCACCCGGGCCGTCAATTCACCCCTCCACTTT
CDR3aa: CASTRAVNSPLHF

v_gene: TRBV9
j_gene: TRBJ2-1
abundance: NA
d_gene: TRBD1
CDR3nt: TGTGCCAGCAGCGAGAATCCACAGGGGGCAGGCGGAGGTGAGCAGTTCTTC
CDR3aa: CASSENPQGAGGGEQFF

v_gene: TRBV5-1
j_gene: TRBJ2-3
abundance: NA
d_gene: NA
CDR3nt: TGCGCCAGCAGCTTGGGTTCCAAGGGGTCAGATACGCAGTATTTT
CDR3aa: CASSLGSKGSDTQYF

v_gene: TRBV7-2
j_gene: TRBJ1-6
abundance: NA
d_gene: TRBD1
CDR3nt: TGTGCCAGCAGCCAGGGGGGACAGGGAACCCTCCACTTT
CDR3aa: CASSQGGQGTLHF

v_gene: TRBV4-1
j_gene: TRBJ2-1
abundance: NA
d_gene: TRBD2
CDR3nt: TGCGCCAGCAGCCAACTAGCGGGGGGTACTTACAATGAGCAGTTCTTC
CDR3aa: CASSQLAGGTYNEQFF

v_gene: TRBV9
j_gene: TRBJ2-6
abundance: NA
d_gene: NA
CDR3nt: TGTGCCAGCAGCAGGACAGAGACTGGGGCCAACGTCCTGACTTTC
CDR3aa: CASSRTETGANVLTF

v_gene: TRBV5-1
j_gene: TRBJ2-3
abundance: many
d_gene: TRBD2
CDR3nt: TGCGCCAGCTCGACTAGCCCGACAGATACGCAGTATTTT
CDR3aa: CASSTSPTDTQYF

v_gene: TRBV6-5
j_gene: TRBJ2-1
abundance: NA
d_gene: NA
CDR3nt: TGTGCCAGCAGCCGGACTAACAATGAGCAGTTCTTC
CDR3aa: CASSRTNNEQFF

v_gene: TRBV4-1
j_gene: TRBJ2-2
abundance: few
d_gene: TRBD2
CDR3nt: TGCGCCAGCAGCCAAGGGAATAGCGGGATTACCGGGGAGCTGTTTTTT
CDR3aa: CASSQGNSGITGELFF

v_gene: TRBV24-1
j_gene: TRBJ2-3
abundance: NA
d_gene: TRBD2
CDR3nt: TGTGCCACCAGTGATTCGGCTAGCGGGGGCCTCACAGATACGCAGTATTTT
CDR3aa: CATSDSASGGLTDTQYF

v_gene: TRBV24-1
j_gene: TRBJ1-1
abundance: NA
d_gene: NA
CDR3nt: TGTGCCACCAGTGACCCGGACAGCCATGAAGCTTTCTTT
CDR3aa: CATSDPDSHEAFF